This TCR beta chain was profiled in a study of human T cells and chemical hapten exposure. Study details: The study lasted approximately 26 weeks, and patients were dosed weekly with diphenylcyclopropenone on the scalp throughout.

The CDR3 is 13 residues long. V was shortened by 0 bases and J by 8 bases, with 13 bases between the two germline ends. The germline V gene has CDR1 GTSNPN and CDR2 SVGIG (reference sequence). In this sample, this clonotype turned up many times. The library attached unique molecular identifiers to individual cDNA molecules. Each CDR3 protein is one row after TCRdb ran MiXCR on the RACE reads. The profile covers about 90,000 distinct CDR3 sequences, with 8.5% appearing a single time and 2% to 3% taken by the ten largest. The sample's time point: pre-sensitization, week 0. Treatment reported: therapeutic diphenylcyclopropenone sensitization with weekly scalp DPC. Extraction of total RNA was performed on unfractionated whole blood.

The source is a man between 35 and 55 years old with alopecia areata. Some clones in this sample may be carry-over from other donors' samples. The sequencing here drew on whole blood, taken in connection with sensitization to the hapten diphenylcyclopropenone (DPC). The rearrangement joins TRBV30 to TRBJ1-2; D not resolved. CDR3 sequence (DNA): TGTGCCTGGAGTGTAAATCCCAGCGGAGGCTACACCTTC. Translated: CAWSVNPSGGYTF.